This TCR beta chain was sequenced in a study of immune cell composition in non-small cell lung cancer. Deletions cut 2 bases from V and 0 bases from J, with 4 bases between. Germline V lookup: CDR1 SGHTA, CDR2 FQGNSA. The CDR3 runs to 14 residues. Assay used: immunoSEQ multiplex PCR; TCRdb lists only in-frame clones, some missing. The sample contains approximately 3,000 clones, around 80% of which appear only once. Normal lung sampling was at least 3 cm from the tumour, as distant as possible. The chain carries TRBV7-2 and TRBJ2-2; no definite D call. The TCR comes from a human donor with non-small cell lung cancer. Material for sequencing was non-adjacent lung tissue. The CDR3 DNA follows: TGTGCCAGCAGCTTACTTTCGAACACCGGGGAGCTGTTTTTT. This encodes CASSLLSNTGELFF.